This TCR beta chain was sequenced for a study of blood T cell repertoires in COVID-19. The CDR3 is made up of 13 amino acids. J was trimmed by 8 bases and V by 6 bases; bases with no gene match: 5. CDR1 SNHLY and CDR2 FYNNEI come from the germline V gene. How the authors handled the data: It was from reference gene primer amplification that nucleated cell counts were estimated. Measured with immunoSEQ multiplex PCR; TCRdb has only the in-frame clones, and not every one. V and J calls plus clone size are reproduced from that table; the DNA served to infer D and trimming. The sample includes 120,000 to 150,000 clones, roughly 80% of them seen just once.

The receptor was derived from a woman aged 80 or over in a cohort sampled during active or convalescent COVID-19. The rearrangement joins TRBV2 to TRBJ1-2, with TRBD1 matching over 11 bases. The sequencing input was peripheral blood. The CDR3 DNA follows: TGTGCCAGCAGCCGGGACAGGGGGGGAGGCTACACCTTC. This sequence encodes CASSRDRGGGYTF. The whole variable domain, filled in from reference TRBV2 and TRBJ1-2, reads EPEVTQTPSHQVTQMGQEVILRCVPISNHLYFYWYRQILGQKVEFLVSFYNNEISEKSEIFDDQFSVERPDGSNFTLKIRSTKLEDSAMYFCASSRDRGGGYTFGSGTRLTVV.